This entry describes one T cell receptor beta chain. Its antigen is unknown. Compared with germline, one end of the junction differs, possibly owing to a read error. The data derive from a study of T cell repertoires in cytomegalovirus infection. On the study more broadly: Epitope selection comprised recently identified HLA-C-restricted CMV epitopes and well-studied HLA-B-restricted CMV epitopes. Carrying CMV and the relevant HLA type showed in public TCR beta signatures.

This CDR3 is 15 amino acids long. Germline CDR1 is SEHNR and CDR2 is FQNEAQ (reference sequence). TCRdb fed the reads into MiXCR, producing one record per CDR3 protein. The repertoire has roughly 110,000 distinct CDR3 sequences, roughly 31% of them found once; the top ten carry roughly two fifths. Study-wide points: What dominated the ex vivo response were HLA-C-restricted CMV-specific TCR beta clonotypes. The cumulative frequency of public TCR beta families distinguished individuals who carried CMV together with the relevant HLA.

The chain is built from TRBV7-9 and TRBJ2-7; 7 positions agree with TRBD1. The source of this sequence is a human donor in good health (CMV status not recorded). Some clones in this sample may be carry-over from other donors' samples. The sample was CD8+ T cells from cultured PBMCs, taken from culture after CMV antigen stimulation. CDR3 sequence reads: CASSLADRVPAEEYF. For the CDR3, the DNA is TGTGCCAGCAGCTTAGCCGACAGGGTACCGGCCGAGGAGTACTTC.